A single sample is the source of the 15 T cell receptor beta chains below, sequenced in a study of T cell responses to AZD1222 COVID-19 vaccine. Data came from immunoSEQ multiplex PCR; TCRdb stores just in-frame clones and leaves some out. The sample shows tens of thousands of clones, around nine tenths of them seen only once. Specimen: peripheral blood, collected on day 0 of AZD1222 vaccination. These receptors were taken from an adult in good health.

The chain combines TRBV5-1 with TRBJ1-6; 9 bases line up with TRBD1. Trimming removed 2 bases from V and 10 bases from J; junction bases left unmatched: 13. CDR1 is SGHRS and CDR2 is YFSETQ in the germline V gene. The CDR3 has 17 amino acids. The CDR3 DNA is TGCGCCAGCAGCTTCGCCCTCGGGACAGGGCAAGACTCACCCCTCCACTTT. It is translated as CASSFALGTGQDSPLHF.

This sequence joins TRBV7-2 and TRBJ1-3, with D uncertain. This CDR3 is 15 amino acids long. Trimming shortened V by 4 bases and J by 3 bases, and 13 bases separated the two germline ends. Looked up from germline, CDR1 is SGHTA and CDR2 is FQGNSA. The CDR3 DNA reads TGTGCCAGCAGCTCCCCGACTTTTGGTGGAAACACCATATATTTT. Translating it yields CASSSPTFGGNTIYF.

V gene TRBV19 combines with J gene TRBJ1-5; no firm D call. The CDR3 consists of 15 residues. Trimming stripped 7 bases from V and 6 bases from J, with 19 bases between. Germline assignment: CDR1 LNHDA and CDR2 SQIVND (reference sequence). Here the CDR3 reads CASTDGGSGGQPQHF. DNA for the CDR3: TGTGCCAGTACGGACGGAGGGTCTGGCGGTCAGCCCCAGCATTTT.

This clone was counted a single time. The genes are TRBV19 and TRBJ2-1, with a possible D match to TRBD2 (5 bases). The CDR3 length is 13 residues. The germline CDR1 and CDR2 sequences are LNHDA and SQIVND (reference sequence). Trimming removed 3 bases from V and 12 bases from J, with 15 bases in between. The CDR3 region has the DNA TGTGCCAGTAGTATTGAGGGTTTGGGGTGGCAGTTCTTC. This gives the protein CASSIEGLGWQFF.

The chain couples TRBV6-5 to TRBJ1-2, with D tentatively TRBD1 (5 bases). CDR1 is MNHEY and CDR2 is SVGAGI in the germline V gene. The CDR3 extends over 13 amino acids. V was cut by 7 bases and J by 2 bases, with 11 bases left in between. CDR3 protein: CASKLQVNYGYTF. The CDR3, as DNA: TGTGCCAGCAAACTACAGGTCAACTATGGCTACACCTTC.

J is TRBJ2-7 and V is TRBV5-8; 9 nucleotides agree with TRBD1. Germline-derived CDR1 and CDR2 are SGHTS and YDEGEE. The CDR3 is 14 amino acids. V gave up 4 bases and J gave up 4 bases; unmatched junction bases: 6. The CDR3 loop reads CASSPTGGGYEQYF. In nucleotides, the CDR3 is TGTGCCAGCAGCCCAACAGGGGGCGGTTACGAGCAGTACTTC.

A few counts support this clone. This chain uses TRBV2 with TRBJ1-3; weak D call: TRBD1 (6 bases). The length of the CDR3 is 15 residues. CDR1 is SNHLY and CDR2 is FYNNEI in the germline V gene. The V end lost 0 bases, the J end lost 4 bases, and 10 bases lay between the germline ends. CDR3 DNA: TGTGCCAGCAGTGAAGCGGGGGCAGACGGAAACACCATATATTTT. Protein product: CASSEAGADGNTIYF.

This chain joins TRBV7-2 and TRBJ2-5; D possibly uses TRBD1 or TRBD2 (6 bases each). CDR1 and CDR2 from the germline V gene are SGHTA and FQGNSA. The CDR3 has 14 amino acids. Deletions cut 5 bases from V and 7 bases from J, with 17 bases between. The CDR3 protein is CASSRGLALGTQYF. Written as DNA, the CDR3 is TGTGCCAGCAGCCGGGGGCTAGCGTTGGGGACCCAGTACTTC.

The V call is TRBV4-1, the J call TRBJ2-2; tentative D call: TRBD2 (6 bases). Between the trimmed V and J ends, which lost 0 bases and 3 bases, there was a span of 8 bases. This CDR3 has 15 amino acids. Germline CDR1 MGHRA, CDR2 YSYEKL. CDR3 amino acids: CASSQDGGYTGELFF. In DNA form, the CDR3 reads TGCGCCAGCAGCCAAGATGGGGGGTACACCGGGGAGCTGTTTTTT.

This chain uses TRBV18 with TRBJ1-5, with a weak D call TRBD1 (6 bases). Per the germline V gene, CDR1 is KGHSH and CDR2 is LQKENI. This CDR3 is 17 amino acids long. The V end was cut by 3 bases, the J end by 1 base, with 16 bases between. Written as DNA, the CDR3 is TGTGCCAGCTCACCCAGAGGGGGGCAAGGGAGCAATCAGCCCCAGCATTTT. It is translated as CASSPRGGQGSNQPQHF.

The V call is TRBV18, the J call TRBJ1-1; D gene uncertain. The ends were cut back, 3 bases at V and 3 bases at J, with 11 bases in the middle. The CDR3 covers 14 residues. The germline gives CDR1 KGHSH, CDR2 LQKENI. CDR3 sequence: CASSPDSSHTEAFF. The CDR3 DNA sequence: TGTGCCAGCTCACCCGATAGTTCCCACACTGAAGCTTTCTTT. The complete variable domain, with remaining parts taken from reference TRBV18 and TRBJ1-1, reads NAGVMQNPRHLVRRRGQEARLRCSPMKGHSHVYWYRQLPEEGLKFMVYLQKENIIDESGMPKERFSAEFPKEGPSILRIQQVVRGDSAAYFCASSPDSSHTEAFFGQGTRLTVV.

The V call is TRBV27, the J call TRBJ1-3; D is ambiguous. The V end was cut by 6 bases, the J end by 3 bases, with 3 bases between. From germline, CDR1 is MNHEY and CDR2 SMNVEV (reference sequence). The CDR3 covers 11 residues. The CDR3 loop is CASRLGNTIYF. CDR3 nucleotides: TGTGCCAGCAGGCTTGGAAACACCATATATTTT.

The chain couples TRBV6-1 to TRBJ1-1; no firm D call. Germline CDR1 is MNHNS and CDR2 is SASEGT. The CDR3 consists of 13 residues. The germline V and J ends were trimmed by 0 bases and 10 bases, with 12 bases remaining between them. CDR3 coding DNA: TGTGCCAGCAGTGAAGCGGGAGCTTTCGGAGCTTTCTTT. Its protein is CASSEAGAFGAFF.

This chain connects TRBV6-1 to TRBJ1-4, with D hard to call. Germline CDR1 MNHNS, CDR2 SASEGT. The CDR3 has 12 amino acids. The V gene lost 4 bases and the J gene lost 7 bases, with 7 bases spanning the gap. CDR3 protein: CASSATGEKLFF. CDR3 DNA: TGTGCCAGCAGTGCTACTGGTGAAAAACTGTTTTTT.

This clone was seen more than once but under ten times. The V gene is TRBV5-1, the J gene TRBJ1-3; D ambiguous. The germline gives CDR1 SGHRS, CDR2 YFSETQ. V was trimmed by 5 bases and J by 0 bases, leaving 12 bases between them. This CDR3 spans 15 amino acids. The CDR3: CASSFDGISGNTIYF. The DNA of the CDR3 is TGCGCCAGCAGTTTTGACGGGATCTCTGGAAACACCATATATTTT.